This T cell receptor beta chain was documented in a study of T cell responses to AZD1222 COVID-19 vaccine (dated by TCRdb to the early 2020s). Looking at the study overall: TCR sequencing was performed for roughly 250 trial participants, of whom around 210 were given two doses of AZD1222 and some 26 were given two doses of MenACWY control vaccine. Enrollment into the trials was organized by age into subgroups of 18-55, 56-69 and 70-plus years, and those subgroups contained roughly 140, 27 and 60 TCR-sequenced participants, respectively.

Study-wide findings and limitations: Participants were mostly white British and included more females than males, and it was suggested by the authors that clonal diversity may have been underestimated. In the small 56-69-year group, the increase in depth fell short of significance, most likely because of low power. Because no day 14 peak-response samples were available, the repertoires could be characterized only after the peak T cell response. Conclusions about previously exposed vaccinees are limited, since just a handful of AZD1222 recipients were seropositive for SARS-CoV-2 at baseline. Vaccine-associated CD4 TCRs spanned the whole spike protein, with dominant responses in regions 160-218 and 743-854. Reportedly, close to half of the unique spike-specific TCRs recognized epitopes lying outside the regions that are mutated in the B.1.351 and B.1.1.7 variants. A significant rise in spike-specific TCR breadth and depth was observed after two AZD1222 doses relative to day 0 and relative to MenACWY recipients.

The time point label corresponds to: about 28 days (+/-7) after the second vaccine dose. Because spike-specific TCR depth and breadth did not differ between the two schedules, AZD1222 recipients who got a second dose at roughly 4 weeks were pooled with those who got a second dose at roughly 12 weeks. Vaccinee samples came from UK trials COV001 and COV002, including a single-blind randomized controlled phase 2/3 trial of AZD1222 (ChAdOx1 nCoV-19) in healthy adults. For TCRbeta chain sequencing, PBMC samples from trial participants were taken at day 0 and at day 28 after the second dose. The CDR3 regions of human TCRbeta chains were subjected to immunosequencing. As for the original processing: Repertoire TCRs were checked for matches against a reference library of SARS-CoV-2-specific TCRs that had been generated using the MIRA antigen-specificity platform. Breadth meant the fraction of unique TCRs that were SARS-CoV-2-associated, whereas depth meant the fraction of total T cells that were SARS-CoV-2-associated. Using the MIRA data, every spike-specific TCR was mapped to the spike region that the TCR reacted to and assigned to either a CD4 or a CD8 class. Log10-transformed breadth and depth values were compared by one-way ANOVA with Sidak's multiple comparisons tests. Sourced from immuneACCESS, this table was stored by TCRdb with only in-frame sequences that have V and J called. A share of the clones is absent; for the studies checked, an unresolved V gene accounts for under half, and the remainder has no known explanation. For V, J and clone size, that table is used; D and trimming come from the DNA. Recorded for this sample are tens of thousands of clones; roughly nine tenths of them occurred a single time. The ten largest clones take up roughly 5.3% of the sample.

From V the trimming removes 6 bases and from J it removes 2 bases, while the gene matches leave 9 bases of the junction unaccounted for. CDR1 and CDR2 (SQVTM, ANQGSEA) derive from the germline V gene. Measured from the cysteine to the phenylalanine, the CDR3 is 14 residues long. CDR3 DNA only is kept here, 42 bases in frame from base 1. Regarding this clone: What this receptor recognizes is not known. Within one base of it there is no much larger clone, and no base qualities were kept.

The receptor was derived from an adult who received the AZD1222 COVID-19 vaccine. The specimen was peripheral blood, collected 28 days after the second AZD1222 dose. The rearranged chain carries TRBV29-1 and TRBJ1-1; 7 junctional bases match TRBD1. The CDR3 reads as follows: CSVLGTAKNTEAFF. The DNA sequence follows: TGCAGCGTGCTGGGGACAGCTAAAAACACTGAAGCTTTCTTT.